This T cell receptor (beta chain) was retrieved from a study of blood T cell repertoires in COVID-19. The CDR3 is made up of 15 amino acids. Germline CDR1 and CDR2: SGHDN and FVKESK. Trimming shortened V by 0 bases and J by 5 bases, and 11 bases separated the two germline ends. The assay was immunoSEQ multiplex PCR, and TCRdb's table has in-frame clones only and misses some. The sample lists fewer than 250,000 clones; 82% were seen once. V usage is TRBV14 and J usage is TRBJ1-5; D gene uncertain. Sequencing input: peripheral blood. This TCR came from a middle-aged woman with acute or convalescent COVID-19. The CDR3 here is CASSQEGDTYQPQHF. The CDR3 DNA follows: TGTGCCAGCAGCCAAGAAGGCGACACTTATCAGCCCCAGCATTTT.